A selection of T cell receptor beta chains follows, all from one sample in a study of cytomegalovirus exposure and HLA in healthy donors. TCRdb's table, derived via immunoSEQ multiplex PCR, lists solely in-frame clones and lacks some. The profile shows some 170,000 clones, 75% of them singletons. The source material was PBMCs. The receptors stem from a woman aged 50 to 65 in good health and CMV-seropositive. The CDR3 runs from the conserved cysteine through the conserved F or W.

v_call,j_call,cdr3_aa
TRBV15,TRBJ2-1,CATSRGASNNEQFF
TRBV6-5,TRBJ1-2,CASSYSITTGIDGYTF
TRBV15,TRBJ1-4,CATSRVGTGGNEKLFF
TRBV4-1,TRBJ2-4,CASSQNRDGIQYF
TRBV19,TRBJ1-4,CASSPRQGGEKLFF
TRBV4-1,TRBJ2-5,CASSQPSGGQETQYF
TRBV6-1,TRBJ2-1,CASSAGRGGNNEQFF
TRBV2,TRBJ1-5,CASDRARNSNQPQHF
TRBV2,TRBJ2-3,CASRGPRSGSGGIPDTQYF
TRBV2,TRBJ1-1,CASIYSGTEAFF